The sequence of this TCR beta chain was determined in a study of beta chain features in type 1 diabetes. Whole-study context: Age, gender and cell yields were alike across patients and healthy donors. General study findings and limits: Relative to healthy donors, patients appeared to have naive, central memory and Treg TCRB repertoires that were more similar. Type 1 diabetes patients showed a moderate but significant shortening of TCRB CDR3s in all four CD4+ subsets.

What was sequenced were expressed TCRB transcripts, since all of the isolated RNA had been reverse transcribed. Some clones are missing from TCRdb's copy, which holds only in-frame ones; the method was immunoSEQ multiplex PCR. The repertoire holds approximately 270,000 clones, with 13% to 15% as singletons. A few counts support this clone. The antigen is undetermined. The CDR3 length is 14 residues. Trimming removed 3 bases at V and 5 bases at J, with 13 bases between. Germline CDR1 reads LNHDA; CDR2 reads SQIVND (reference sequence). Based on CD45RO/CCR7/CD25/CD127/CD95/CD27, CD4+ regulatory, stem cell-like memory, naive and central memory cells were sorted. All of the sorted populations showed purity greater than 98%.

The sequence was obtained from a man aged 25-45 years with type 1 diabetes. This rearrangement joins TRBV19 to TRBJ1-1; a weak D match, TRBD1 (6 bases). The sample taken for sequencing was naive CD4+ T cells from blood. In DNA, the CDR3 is TGTGCCAGTAGTATTCGGGGGGCGCGTACTGAAGCTTTCTTT. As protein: CASSIRGARTEAFF.